Below are 23 T cell receptor beta chains sequenced from a single sample in a study of regulatory T cells in long-lasting Graves disease. Construction of TCR beta libraries relied on iRepertoire HTBI primers and on Arm-PCR targeting CDR3 regions. TCRdb redid the calling of the multiplex PCR reads with MiXCR, one entry per CDR3 protein. This sample has 350,000 to 450,000 distinct CDR3 sequences, with around 20% found just once. Time point denoted: persistent/refractory GD, antithyroid drugs over 5 years with positive TRAb. Extracted PBMC RNA gave rise to the TCR library. The sequenced sample was peripheral blood mononuclear cells (PBMCs), obtained when the disease was refractory, from a patient treated with antithyroid drugs. These receptor sequences come from a female donor with Graves disease.

The chain has TRBV20-1 and TRBJ2-7, with TRBD2 matching 9 bases. CDR1 is DFQATT and CDR2 is SNEGSKA in the germline V gene (reference sequence). Unmatched junction bases numbered 5, after V lost 7 bases and J lost 4 bases. The CDR3 sequence is 12 residues long. As DNA, the CDR3 is TGCAGTGTCGCTAGCGGGGAATACGAGCAGTACTTC. It yields the protein CSVASGEYEQYF.

The rearrangement links TRBV20-1 to TRBJ2-7; 7 bases map to TRBD2. The trim removed 3 bases at V and 3 bases at J, leaving 8 bases unmatched. Per germline, CDR1 DFQATT and CDR2 SNEGSKA (reference sequence). CDR3 length: 14 residues. This CDR3 reads CSASIASGDYEQYF. DNA for the CDR3: TGCAGTGCTAGTATCGCTAGCGGAGACTACGAGCAGTACTTC.

This clonotype occurred many times. The V call is TRBV7-2, the J call TRBJ2-7; 9 bases match TRBD1. CDR1 and CDR2 (germline): SGHTA, FQGNSA. The V and J ends lost 5 bases and 5 bases, in that order; junction bases with no gene match: 13. CDR3 length equals 16 residues. The chain's CDR3 is CASSAQGATPPDEQYF. Written as DNA, the CDR3 is TGTGCCAGCAGCGCACAGGGGGCAACCCCACCCGACGAGCAGTACTTC.

This chain joins TRBV9 and TRBJ2-5; D is unresolved. The V gene's germline CDR1 is SGDLS and CDR2 YYNGEE. V was trimmed by 2 bases and J by 5 bases, leaving 10 bases between them. The CDR3 has 13 amino acids. The DNA of the CDR3 is TGTGCCAGCAGCGTTGGTGCCGGGGAGACCCAGTACTTC. Amino acids: CASSVGAGETQYF.

The chain carries TRBV28 and TRBJ1-5, with unresolved D. Trimming took 4 bases from V and 6 from J, leaving 19 bases between them. The CDR3 loop spans 16 amino acids. Germline CDR1 reads MDHEN; CDR2 reads SYDVKM. In DNA form, the CDR3 reads TGTGCCAGCAGTTCCCCGGGCCTACCGGCGACTCAGCCCCAGCATTTT. Residues: CASSSPGLPATQPQHF. Combining the CDR3 with reference TRBV28 and TRBJ1-5 gives the whole variable domain DVKVTQSSRYLVKRTGEKVFLECVQDMDHENMFWYRQDPGLGLRLIYFSYDVKMKEKGDIPEGYSVSREKKERFSLILESASTNQTSMYLCASSSPGLPATQPQHFGDGTRLSIL.

This clonotype was picked up many times. The V gene is TRBV11-2, the J gene TRBJ2-7; D uncertain. Germline values: CDR1 SGHAT, CDR2 FQNNGV. The V gene lost 5 bases and the J gene lost 4 bases, with 9 bases spanning the gap. The CDR3 length is 12 residues. CDR3 DNA sequence: TGTGCCAGCAGCCCCGCACGGTACGAGCAGTACTTC. This encodes CASSPARYEQYF.

This clonotype was counted only a few times. The V and J genes are TRBV20-1 and TRBJ2-5, with TRBD1 matching 7 bases. The CDR3 length is 12 residues. V lost 4 bases, J lost 4 bases, and 3 bases stayed unmatched. Germline CDR1 DFQATT, CDR2 SNEGSKA (reference sequence). The CDR3 DNA reads TGCAGTGCTAACGACAGGGTAGAGACCCAGTACTTC. This sequence encodes CSANDRVETQYF.

V and J are TRBV7-6 and TRBJ2-7; D is possibly TRBD2 (5 bases). Trimming pared 5 bases from V and 5 bases from J, leaving 16 bases between. CDR3 length equals 14 residues. The germline V gene encodes CDR1 SGHVS and CDR2 FNYEAQ. The CDR3 coding sequence is TGTGCCAGCAGCCGACTACCACCAAGTAACGAGCAGTACTTC. It translates to CASSRLPPSNEQYF.

This clonotype was detected many times. The chain carries TRBV2 and TRBJ1-5, with D unclear. CDR1 is SNHLY and CDR2 is FYNNEI in the germline V gene. This CDR3 has 14 residues. The V end lost 5 bases, the J end lost 2 bases, and 10 bases lay between the germline ends. As DNA, the CDR3 is TGTGCCAGCAGTAACACGGGTGGCAATCAGCCCCAGCATTTT. Protein sequence: CASSNTGGNQPQHF.

This clonotype appeared many times. The chain uses TRBV2 and TRBJ2-2, with TRBD1 matching 8 bases. The ends lost 3 bases at V and 3 bases at J; junction bases unmatched: 6. CDR1 SNHLY and CDR2 FYNNEI come from the germline V gene. The CDR3 has 16 amino acids. In nucleotides, the CDR3 is TGTGCCAGCAGTGAGGGACAGGCTAGGTACACCGGGGAGCTGTTTTTT. Translated, it gives CASSEGQARYTGELFF.

The CDR3 DNA reads TGTGCCAGCAGCTTGGCCGTGGCAGCCAATGAGCAGTTCTTC. This translates into CASSLAVAANEQFF. The rearrangement uses TRBV5-8 and TRBJ2-1; no clear D. Trimming took off 0 bases at V and 6 bases at J, with 10 bases between the two ends. The CDR3 loop spans 14 amino acids. CDR1 is SGHTS and CDR2 is YDEGEE in the germline V gene.

The V gene is TRBV30, the J gene TRBJ2-7, with D maybe TRBD2 (6 bases). From germline, CDR1 is GTSNPN and CDR2 SVGIG (reference sequence). The CDR3 totals 15 residues. V was shortened by 2 bases and J by 3 bases, with 17 bases between the two germline ends. In DNA, the CDR3 is TGTGCCTGGAGTCCGGGGGTGCTAGCCAACTACGAGCAGTACTTC. Its protein product is CAWSPGVLANYEQYF.

This sequence joins TRBV5-4 and TRBJ2-2, with D hard to call. Germline assignment: CDR1 SGHNT and CDR2 YYREEE (reference sequence). The CDR3 has 13 residues. Trimming pared 2 bases from V and 3 bases from J, leaving 5 bases between. The CDR3 DNA is TGTGCCAGCAGCTTTGGAGACACCGGGGAGCTGTTTTTT. Its translation: CASSFGDTGELFF.

This clonotype was seen ten or more times. The CDR3 coding sequence is TGTGCCAGCAGTCCGCGGACTAGCGGGAGGTGGACCGGGGAGCTGTTTTTT. This sequence encodes CASSPRTSGRWTGELFF. The rearrangement uses TRBV6-1 and TRBJ2-2; 14 bases are a match to TRBD2. Losses at the gene ends were 5 bases for V and 5 bases for J; bases not matched to a gene: 7. The CDR3 covers 17 residues. Germline V lookup: CDR1 MNHNS, CDR2 SASEGT.

This clonotype was counted many times. The genes are TRBV30 and TRBJ1-1; no definite D call. CDR3 length: 13 amino acids. V was trimmed by 0 bases and J by 1 base, leaving 6 bases between them. CDR1 and CDR2 (germline): GTSNPN, SVGIG (reference sequence). Here the CDR3 DNA reads TGTGCCTGGAGTGTACTGGAGAACACTGAAGCTTTCTTT. This encodes CAWSVLENTEAFF.

This clonotype came up many times. The CDR3 DNA is TGTGCCAGCAGTAGACAGCCCAATCAGCCCCAGCATTTT. It specifies CASSRQPNQPQHF. This chain connects TRBV12-3 or TRBV12-4 to TRBJ1-5; D possibly corresponds to TRBD1 (5 bases). V lost 5 bases and J 3 bases, leaving 8 bases between the germline ends. This CDR3 is built from 13 residues.

This clonotype was counted a few times. The chain employs TRBV4-1 and TRBJ1-1; D gene unclear. The V gene's germline CDR1 is MGHRA and CDR2 YSYEKL. The V and J ends lost 0 bases and 0 bases respectively, with 8 bases between them. CDR3 size: 15 residues. The CDR3 here is CASSQDGQLNTEAFF. The CDR3 region has the DNA TGCGCCAGCAGCCAAGATGGCCAGCTGAACACTGAAGCTTTCTTT.

This clonotype appeared many times. The chain carries TRBV3-1 and TRBJ1-1, with D tentatively TRBD1 (5 bases). V lost 5 bases and J lost 4, with 14 bases in between. Looked up from germline, CDR1 is LGHDT and CDR2 is YNNKEL (reference sequence). CDR3 length: 14 residues. As DNA, the CDR3 is TGTGCCAGCAGCACCCACCCCGGGGGCACTGAAGCTTTCTTT. It is translated as CASSTHPGGTEAFF.

This clonotype was picked up many times. The chain employs TRBV6-5 and TRBJ1-1; D remains unclear. The V and J ends lost 2 bases and 1 base respectively, with 11 bases between them. CDR3 length: 15 residues. Looked up from germline, CDR1 is MNHEY and CDR2 is SVGAGI. CDR3 sequence: CASSYPPTENTEAFF. In DNA form, the CDR3 reads TGTGCCAGCAGTTACCCACCTACTGAGAACACTGAAGCTTTCTTT.

The chain couples TRBV6-1 to TRBJ2-3, with 8 bases that match TRBD2. J gave up 4 bases and V 2 bases, and 8 bases lay outside the gene matches. The V gene's germline CDR1 is MNHNS and CDR2 SASEGT. The CDR3 has 16 amino acids. The CDR3 DNA reads as TGTGCCAGCAGTGAACGGGCGGGAGGATCGGCAGATACGCAGTATTTT. It codes for CASSERAGGSADTQYF.

This clonotype was observed many times. V and J are TRBV24-1 and TRBJ2-3; maybe TRBD2 (6 bases). Trimming took off 1 base at V and 0 bases at J, with 10 bases between the two ends. The CDR3 consists of 16 residues. The germline gives CDR1 KGHDR, CDR2 SFDVKD. CDR3: CATSDFTRGSTDTQYF. In DNA, the CDR3 is TGTGCCACCAGTGATTTCACCCGGGGGAGCACAGATACGCAGTATTTT.

This chain connects TRBV2 to TRBJ2-2; D possibly corresponds to TRBD2 (7 bases). Germline lookup yields CDR1 SNHLY and CDR2 FYNNEI. V was cut by 3 bases and J by 6 bases, with 20 bases left in between. CDR3 size: 17 residues. CDR3 sequence reads: CASSEPSSGRGAGELFF. CDR3 in DNA: TGTGCCAGCAGTGAGCCTTCTAGCGGAAGGGGGGCCGGGGAGCTGTTTTTT.

On this clonotype: A much larger clone differs by one base, so this may be a read error. V and J are TRBV5-1 and TRBJ1-1; the D is unclear. This CDR3 is built from 14 residues. Germline V gene sequence: CDR1 SGHRS, CDR2 YFSETQ. V lost 0 bases and J 1 base, leaving 7 bases between the germline ends. The CDR3 nucleotides read TGCGCCAGCAGCTTGGTTTCCGCGAACACTGAAGCTTTCTTT. Protein sequence: CASSLVSANTEAFF.